These T cell receptor beta chains were read from a single sample in a study of blood T cell repertoires in COVID-19. Repertoires were generated with immunoSEQ multiplex PCR, while TCRdb's copy carries only in-frame clones and drops some. The sample consists of 150,000 to 200,000 clones, about 90% of them appearing once. The sequenced sample was peripheral blood. These receptors all come from a man aged 30 to 39 with COVID-19, enrolled during active disease. Both conserved end residues are part of each CDR3. Fields, in order: CDR3 length, clone size, D gene, V gene, J gene, CDR3 DNA, CDR3 protein. A D gene is named only where the DNA matches it firmly. Not every row has a clone size; where given, it reads once, few, many or a size class.

len: 14
abundance: NA
d_gene: NA
v_gene: TRBV15
j_gene: TRBJ1-4
CDR3nt: TGTGCCACCAGCAAGACAGGCACTAATGAAAAACTGTTTTTT
CDR3aa: CATSKTGTNEKLFF

len: 15
abundance: once
d_gene: NA
v_gene: TRBV7-9
j_gene: TRBJ1-1
CDR3nt: TGTGCCAGCAGCGGAGGGCTGCTGATGAACACTGAAGCTTTCTTT
CDR3aa: CASSGGLLMNTEAFF

len: 20
abundance: NA
d_gene: TRBD2
v_gene: TRBV6-2/TRBV6-3
j_gene: TRBJ2-5
CDR3nt: TGTGCCAGCAGTTATCTCGAAGTCGTTTTGGCGGGAGTGGATGGAGAGACCCAGTACTTC
CDR3aa: CASSYLEVVLAGVDGETQYF

len: 20
abundance: NA
d_gene: TRBD2
v_gene: TRBV10-3
j_gene: TRBJ2-6
CDR3nt: TGTGCCATCAGCCCGACGGGAGGGCGGGGTTCGAGCGATGGGGCCAACGTCCTGACTTTC
CDR3aa: CAISPTGGRGSSDGANVLTF

len: 12
abundance: NA
d_gene: NA
v_gene: TRBV10-3
j_gene: TRBJ1-5
CDR3nt: TGTGCCATCAGTGAGCCTCAGCAGCCCCAGCATTTT
CDR3aa: CAISEPQQPQHF

len: 14
abundance: NA
d_gene: TRBD1
v_gene: TRBV18
j_gene: TRBJ2-7
CDR3nt: TGTGCCAGCTCGCCCGGGACAGGCTTCTACGAGCAGTACTTC
CDR3aa: CASSPGTGFYEQYF

len: 13
abundance: few
d_gene: TRBD1
v_gene: TRBV11-2
j_gene: TRBJ1-2
CDR3nt: TGTGCCAGCAGCTCCGGACAGGGGAACGGCTACACCTTC
CDR3aa: CASSSGQGNGYTF

len: 17
abundance: NA
d_gene: TRBD2
v_gene: TRBV4-3
j_gene: TRBJ2-1
CDR3nt: TGCGCCAGCAGCCGAGATAGCGGGAGGGCCCCCTACAATGAGCAGTTCTTC
CDR3aa: CASSRDSGRAPYNEQFF

len: 13
abundance: NA
d_gene: NA
v_gene: TRBV11-2
j_gene: TRBJ1-2
CDR3nt: TGTGCCAGCAGCGGACAGATGGCATATGGCTACACCTTC
CDR3aa: CASSGQMAYGYTF

len: 14
abundance: many
d_gene: NA
v_gene: TRBV9
j_gene: TRBJ2-7
CDR3nt: TGTGCCAGCAGCGCTTCGGGACTGCCCGACGAGCAGTACTTC
CDR3aa: CASSASGLPDEQYF

len: 13
abundance: NA
d_gene: TRBD1
v_gene: TRBV27
j_gene: TRBJ2-7
CDR3nt: TGTGCCAGCAGTTTACTGGACAGGGGCGAGCAGTACTTC
CDR3aa: CASSLLDRGEQYF

len: 14
abundance: NA
d_gene: NA
v_gene: TRBV19
j_gene: TRBJ1-5
CDR3nt: TGTGCCAGTAGTGCGGCGGGCTTCAATCAGCCCCAGCATTTT
CDR3aa: CASSAAGFNQPQHF

len: 16
abundance: NA
d_gene: NA
v_gene: TRBV18
j_gene: TRBJ2-1
CDR3nt: TGTGCCAGCTCACCAAATCGTTCCAGCTCCTACAATGAGCAGTTCTTC
CDR3aa: CASSPNRSSSYNEQFF

len: 13
abundance: once
d_gene: NA
v_gene: TRBV19
j_gene: TRBJ1-4
CDR3nt: TGTGCCAGTAGCGGCCAAAGGGGTGAAAAACTGTTTTTT
CDR3aa: CASSGQRGEKLFF

len: 16
abundance: NA
d_gene: NA
v_gene: TRBV19
j_gene: TRBJ1-1
CDR3nt: TGTGCCAGTAGTAAGGCCCCGGGACAAGCATATTTTGAAGCTTTCTTT
CDR3aa: CASSKAPGQAYFEAFF

len: 14
abundance: NA
d_gene: TRBD1
v_gene: TRBV6-5
j_gene: TRBJ1-2
CDR3nt: TGTGCCAGCAGACAAACAGGGGCTAACTATGGCTACACCTTC
CDR3aa: CASRQTGANYGYTF

len: 13
abundance: NA
d_gene: TRBD1
v_gene: TRBV5-6
j_gene: TRBJ2-2
CDR3nt: TGTGCCAGCAATAGGGGGCCCTCCGGGGAGCTGTTTTTT
CDR3aa: CASNRGPSGELFF

len: 16
abundance: NA
d_gene: NA
v_gene: TRBV4-3
j_gene: TRBJ1-3
CDR3nt: TGCGCCAGCAGCCAAGTTGCAGGGTTGGGAGGAAACACCATATATTTT
CDR3aa: CASSQVAGLGGNTIYF

len: 16
abundance: NA
d_gene: NA
v_gene: TRBV5-4
j_gene: TRBJ1-6
CDR3nt: TGTGCCAGCAGCTTTACCTCAGGGATAGGGAATTCACCCCTCCACTTT
CDR3aa: CASSFTSGIGNSPLHF

len: 15
abundance: NA
d_gene: NA
v_gene: TRBV7-3
j_gene: TRBJ2-1
CDR3nt: TGTGCCAGCAGCTTTAGTACAGGGAGCTACAATGAGCAGTTCTTC
CDR3aa: CASSFSTGSYNEQFF

len: 17
abundance: NA
d_gene: TRBD1
v_gene: TRBV5-4
j_gene: TRBJ1-3
CDR3nt: TGTGCCAGCAGCTTGTTGAACAGGGGGCTCTCTGGAAACACCATATATTTT
CDR3aa: CASSLLNRGLSGNTIYF

len: 14
abundance: NA
d_gene: NA
v_gene: TRBV7-2
j_gene: TRBJ1-1
CDR3nt: TGTGCCAGCAGCTCCTCTGGGGGGATCACTGAAGCTTTCTTT
CDR3aa: CASSSSGGITEAFF

len: 15
abundance: NA
d_gene: TRBD2
v_gene: TRBV13
j_gene: TRBJ2-1
CDR3nt: TGTGCCAGCAGCTCTACAGGACTAGCGCGAAATGAGCAGTTCTTC
CDR3aa: CASSSTGLARNEQFF

len: 14
abundance: NA
d_gene: NA
v_gene: TRBV7-9
j_gene: TRBJ1-1
CDR3nt: TGTGCCAGCAGCTTATTGCAGGGAGGCACTGAAGCTTTCTTT
CDR3aa: CASSLLQGGTEAFF

len: 15
abundance: NA
d_gene: TRBD1
v_gene: TRBV28
j_gene: TRBJ2-5
CDR3nt: TGTGCCAGCAGTGAAGTCCGGGACAGGCAAGAGACCCAGTACTTC
CDR3aa: CASSEVRDRQETQYF

len: 14
abundance: NA
d_gene: TRBD1
v_gene: TRBV27
j_gene: TRBJ1-2
CDR3nt: TGTGCCAGCAGTTTATCCGGACAGGTACGGGGCTACACCTTC
CDR3aa: CASSLSGQVRGYTF

len: 13
abundance: NA
d_gene: NA
v_gene: TRBV30
j_gene: TRBJ2-2
CDR3nt: TGTGCCTGGAGCGTAGACTACACCGGGGAGCTGTTTTTT
CDR3aa: CAWSVDYTGELFF

len: 11
abundance: NA
d_gene: NA
v_gene: TRBV10-2
j_gene: TRBJ2-2
CDR3nt: TGCGCCTCCTCGAACACCGGGGAGCTGTTTTTT
CDR3aa: CASSNTGELFF

len: 12
abundance: NA
d_gene: NA
v_gene: TRBV2
j_gene: TRBJ2-7
CDR3nt: TGTGCCAGCGCAGGCAGTCACTACGAGCAGTACTTC
CDR3aa: CASAGSHYEQYF

len: 18
abundance: NA
d_gene: TRBD2
v_gene: TRBV19
j_gene: TRBJ2-1
CDR3nt: TGTGCCAGTACTCATCGGGGGACTAGCGGGAGCTCCTACAATGAGCAGTTCTTC
CDR3aa: CASTHRGTSGSSYNEQFF

len: 16
abundance: NA
d_gene: NA
v_gene: TRBV7-2
j_gene: TRBJ2-1
CDR3nt: TGTGCCAGCAGCTTAGTGGCGGGGAGCTCCTACAATGAGCAGTTCTTC
CDR3aa: CASSLVAGSSYNEQFF

len: 15
abundance: NA
d_gene: TRBD2
v_gene: TRBV7-3
j_gene: TRBJ2-7
CDR3nt: TGTGCCAGCAGCTTACTAGCGGGAGACTCCTACGAGCAGTACTTC
CDR3aa: CASSLLAGDSYEQYF

len: 17
abundance: NA
d_gene: NA
v_gene: TRBV28
j_gene: TRBJ1-2
CDR3nt: TGTGCCAGCCCCTGGGAGGCTGCCAACTACGCTAACTATGGCTACACCTTC
CDR3aa: CASPWEAANYANYGYTF

len: 16
abundance: once
d_gene: TRBD1
v_gene: TRBV5-4
j_gene: TRBJ1-1
CDR3nt: TGTGCCAGCACGATTGGGGGACAGGCGTCAAACACTGAAGCTTTCTTT
CDR3aa: CASTIGGQASNTEAFF

len: 14
abundance: many
d_gene: TRBD1
v_gene: TRBV28
j_gene: TRBJ1-1
CDR3nt: TGTGCCAGCAGTTTTACCCAGGGGGCACCTGAAGCTTTCTTT
CDR3aa: CASSFTQGAPEAFF

len: 14
abundance: NA
d_gene: NA
v_gene: TRBV5-4
j_gene: TRBJ2-5
CDR3nt: TGTGCCAGCAGCTCCCTAGTGGGGGGAGAGACCCAGTACTTC
CDR3aa: CASSSLVGGETQYF

len: 14
abundance: NA
d_gene: TRBD1
v_gene: TRBV5-4
j_gene: TRBJ2-7
CDR3nt: TGTGCCAGCAGCTCCTTGGACAGGACCTACGAGCAGTACTTC
CDR3aa: CASSSLDRTYEQYF

len: 15
abundance: NA
d_gene: TRBD1
v_gene: TRBV11-3
j_gene: TRBJ2-1
CDR3nt: TGTGCCAGCAGTGCACGCCGGGACAGCTACAATGAGCAGTTCTTC
CDR3aa: CASSARRDSYNEQFF

len: 14
abundance: NA
d_gene: NA
v_gene: TRBV5-1
j_gene: TRBJ1-5
CDR3nt: TGCGCCAGCAGGGGCCGGGATCGAAGTCAGCCCCAGCATTTT
CDR3aa: CASRGRDRSQPQHF

len: 16
abundance: few
d_gene: NA
v_gene: TRBV6-1
j_gene: TRBJ1-5
CDR3nt: TGTGCCAGCAGTGACCTTGGGAGGGTCAGCAATCAGCCCCAGCATTTT
CDR3aa: CASSDLGRVSNQPQHF

len: 19
abundance: NA
d_gene: TRBD1
v_gene: TRBV19
j_gene: TRBJ2-6
CDR3nt: TGTGCCAGTAGTATCTTCCCCGGGACAGGGCTCTCTGGGGCCAACGTCCTGACTTTC
CDR3aa: CASSIFPGTGLSGANVLTF